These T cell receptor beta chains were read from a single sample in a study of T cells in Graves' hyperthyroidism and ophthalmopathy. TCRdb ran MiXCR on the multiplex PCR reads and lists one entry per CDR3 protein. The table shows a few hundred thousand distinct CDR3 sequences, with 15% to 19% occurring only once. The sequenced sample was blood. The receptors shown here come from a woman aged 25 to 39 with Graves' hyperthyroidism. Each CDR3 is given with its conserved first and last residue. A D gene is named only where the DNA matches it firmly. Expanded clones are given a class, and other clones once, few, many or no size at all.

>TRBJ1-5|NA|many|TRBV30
TGTGCCTGGAGTAGAGAGGGGCTAAGACAGCCCCAGCATTTT
CAWSREGLRQPQHF
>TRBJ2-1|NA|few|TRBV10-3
TGTGCCATCAGTGAGGGGGACGACCACAATGAGCAGTTCTTC
CAISEGDDHNEQFF
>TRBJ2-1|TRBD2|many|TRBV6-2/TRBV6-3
TGTGCCAGCAGCCCCGGGACTAGCGGCCGCAACTCAGGCGCAGGGTCCTACAATGAGCAGTTCTTC
CASSPGTSGRNSGAGSYNEQFF
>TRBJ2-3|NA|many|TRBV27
TGTGCCAGCAGCCCAAGCGGACGGTACACAGATACGCAGTATTTT
CASSPSGRYTDTQYF
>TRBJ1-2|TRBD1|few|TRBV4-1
TGCGCCAGCAGCCACAAGACAGGGGGCGCCTATGGCTACACCTTC
CASSHKTGGAYGYTF
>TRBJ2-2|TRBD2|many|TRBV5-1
TGCGCCAGCAGCCATGTATCCTTAGCGGGAGGAAGGAACACCGGGGAGCTGTTTTTT
CASSHVSLAGGRNTGELFF
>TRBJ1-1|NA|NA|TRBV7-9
TGTGCCAGCAGCTCAACCGCGACCCCGGTGGCTGAAGCTTTCTTT
CASSSTATPVAEAFF
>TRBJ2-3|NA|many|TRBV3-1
TGTGCCAGCAGCCAAGGCGGGGACAGACGCACAGATACGCAGTATTTT
CASSQGGDRRTDTQYF
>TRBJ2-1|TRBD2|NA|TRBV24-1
TGTGCCACCAGTGGGAAGCGGGAGGGCCGGGTCGACAATGAGCAGTTCTTC
CATSGKREGRVDNEQFF
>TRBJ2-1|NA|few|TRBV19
TGTGCCAGTAGTATACTACAAGGAGACAATGAGCAGTTCTTC
CASSILQGDNEQFF
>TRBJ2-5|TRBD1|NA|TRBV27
TGTGCCAGCAGCCAGCGCAATTTCGGTCCGCCGGGACAGGGATATGAGACCCAGTACTTC
CASSQRNFGPPGQGYETQYF
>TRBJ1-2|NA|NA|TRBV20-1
TGCAGTGCTAGCGACGGCTGGGGCTATGGCTACACCTTC
CSASDGWGYGYTF
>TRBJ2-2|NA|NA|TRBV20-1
TGCAGTGCTCCGACTCCTAGAAACACCGGGGAGCTGTTTTTT
CSAPTPRNTGELFF
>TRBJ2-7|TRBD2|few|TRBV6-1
TGTGCCAGCAGAACCGGGGGGGTCGGCGAGCAGTACTTC
CASRTGGVGEQYF
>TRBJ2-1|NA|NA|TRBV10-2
TGCGCCGCTACGGCTCCCCTAACTAGGAATGAGCAGTTCTTC
CAATAPLTRNEQFF
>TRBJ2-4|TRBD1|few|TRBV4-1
TGCGCCAGCGGTCGACAGGGCCTTCAGTACTTC
CASGRQGLQYF
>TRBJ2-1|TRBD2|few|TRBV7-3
TGTGCCAGCAGCCTCTTAGCGGGATCGGGGAATGAGCAGTTCTTC
CASSLLAGSGNEQFF
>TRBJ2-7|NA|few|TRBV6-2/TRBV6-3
TGTGCCACCGGACAGATCCGAATCTACGAGCAGTACTTC
CATGQIRIYEQYF
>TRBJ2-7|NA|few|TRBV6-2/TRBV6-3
TGTGCCAGCAGTTACTCGAGGGACGGGGCCTTCTACGAGCAGTACTTC
CASSYSRDGAFYEQYF
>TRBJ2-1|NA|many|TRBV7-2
TGTGCCAGCAGCTTAGCGCTAGCCCACAATGAGCAGTTCTTC
CASSLALAHNEQFF
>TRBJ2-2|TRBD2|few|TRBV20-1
TGCAGTGCTAGGACTAGCGGGAGGGCCTTGGACACCGGGGAGCTGTTTTTT
CSARTSGRALDTGELFF
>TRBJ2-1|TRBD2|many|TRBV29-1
TGCAGCGCACAAACAAGCGGGGCCGGCAATGAGCAGTTCTTC
CSAQTSGAGNEQFF
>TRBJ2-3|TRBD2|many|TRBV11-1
TGTGCCAGCAGCTTTTCCAGAGCGGGAGTAGGCGGCACAGATACGCAGTATTTT
CASSFSRAGVGGTDTQYF
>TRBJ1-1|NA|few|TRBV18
TGTGCCAGCTCACCCCCGGGACGAAAGAGGACTGAAGCTTTCTTT
CASSPPGRKRTEAFF
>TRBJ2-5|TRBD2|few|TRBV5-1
TGCGCCAGCAGCAATCTAGCGGGGGAGACCCAGTACTTC
CASSNLAGETQYF
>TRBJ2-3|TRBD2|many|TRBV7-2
TGTGCCAGCAGTACTCCGGGACTAGCGCGTCGAAAGGACCCAGATACGCAGTATTTT
CASSTPGLARRKDPDTQYF
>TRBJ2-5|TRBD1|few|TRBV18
TGTGCCAGCTCACCTGCACAGGGGGCATTGGGGGAGTACTTC
CASSPAQGALGEYF
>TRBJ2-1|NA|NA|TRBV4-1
TGCGCCAGCAGCCAAGGATTCTTGAAGCGGAGATACAATGAGCAGTTCTTC
CASSQGFLKRRYNEQFF
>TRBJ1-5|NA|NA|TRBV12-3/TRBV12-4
TGTGCCAGCAGAGACGATACCCAGGGATTCGCCCGCTCCAATCAGCCCCAGCATTTT
CASRDDTQGFARSNQPQHF
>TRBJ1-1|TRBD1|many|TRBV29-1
TGCAGCGGGACAGGGGGCCTGGGCACTGAAGCTTTCTTT
CSGTGGLGTEAFF
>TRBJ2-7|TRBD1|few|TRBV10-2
TGCGCCAGCCAGAGCTACCGGGACAGGGCCTACGAGCAGTACTTC
CASQSYRDRAYEQYF
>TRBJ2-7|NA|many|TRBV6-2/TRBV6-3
TGTGCCAGCAGGGCTAATGAGGGAGTCAAGCAGTACTTC
CASRANEGVKQYF
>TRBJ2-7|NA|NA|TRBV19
TGTGCCCCCCCAGGAGGGGGACCACCCTACGAGCAGTACTTC
CAPPGGGPPYEQYF
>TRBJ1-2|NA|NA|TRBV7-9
TGTGCCAGCAGCTTAGATGCCAGCCACTATGGCTACACCTTC
CASSLDASHYGYTF
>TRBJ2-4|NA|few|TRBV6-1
TGTGCCAGCAGAGACTGGGAGGGGGCGAACATTCAGTACTTC
CASRDWEGANIQYF
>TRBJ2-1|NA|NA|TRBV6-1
TGTGCCAGCAGTGAAGCCTGGGACTTCAACAATGAGCAGTTCTTC
CASSEAWDFNNEQFF
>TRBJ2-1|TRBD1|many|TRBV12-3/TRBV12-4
TGTGCCAGCACAAACAGGGGGCGCGACAATGAGCAGTTCTTC
CASTNRGRDNEQFF
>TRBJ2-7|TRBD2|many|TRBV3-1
TGTGCCAGCAGCCAGAGACTAGCGAACGAGCAGTACTTC
CASSQRLANEQYF
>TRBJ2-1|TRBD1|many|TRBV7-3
TGTGCCAGCAGCTCAGCCTCCGGGACAGGGGGCTCTGAGCAGTTCTTC
CASSSASGTGGSEQFF
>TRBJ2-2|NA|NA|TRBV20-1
TGCAGTGCTAGTGTTAACAGGGAGGGGGAGCTGTTTTTT
CSASVNREGELFF
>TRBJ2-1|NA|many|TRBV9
TGTGCCAGCAGCGTTGGTTTGGGGGGGCATGAGCAGTTCTTC
CASSVGLGGHEQFF
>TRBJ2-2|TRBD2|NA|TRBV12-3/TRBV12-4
TGTGCCAGCAGTCCCGGGGCGGGGGGCACCGGGGAGCTGTTTTTT
CASSPGAGGTGELFF
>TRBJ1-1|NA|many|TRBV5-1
TGCGCCAGCAGCGGGGGGACGGTGAACACTGAAGCTTTCTTT
CASSGGTVNTEAFF
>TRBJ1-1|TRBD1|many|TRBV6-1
TGTGCCAGCAGCCCCGGGACAGGGGGCGGCACTGAAGCTTTCTTT
CASSPGTGGGTEAFF
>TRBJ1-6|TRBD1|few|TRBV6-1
TGTGCCAGCAGATGGGACAGCTCGGGTTCACCCCTCCACTTT
CASRWDSSGSPLHF
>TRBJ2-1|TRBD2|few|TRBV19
TGTGCCAGTAGTCCCTCCAATCTGTGGGGAGGGCCTCTCACCTACAATGAGCAGTTCTTC
CASSPSNLWGGPLTYNEQFF
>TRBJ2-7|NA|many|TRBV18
TGTGCCAGCTCACCACCGACCCACGAGCAGTACTTC
CASSPPTHEQYF
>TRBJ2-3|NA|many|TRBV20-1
TGCAGTGCTAGCGGGAGTGGTACAGATACGCAGTATTTT
CSASGSGTDTQYF
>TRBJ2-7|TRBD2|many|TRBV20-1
TGCAGTGCTAGTACCCTAGCGGGAGCCTACGAGCAGTACTTC
CSASTLAGAYEQYF
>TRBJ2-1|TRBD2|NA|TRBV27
TGTGCCAGCACTGGGACAGGAGCGGGAGGGGACCAGTTCTTC
CASTGTGAGGDQFF
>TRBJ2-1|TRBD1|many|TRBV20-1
TGCAGTGCTACCCGGACAGGGATTGGGAATGAGCAGTTCTTC
CSATRTGIGNEQFF
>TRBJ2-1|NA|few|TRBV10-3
TGTGCCATCAGTGAGTCCGACAGCTTCGAGCAGTTCTTC
CAISESDSFEQFF